These 2 T cell receptor beta chains originate from one sample sequenced in a study of CD8 T cells in ankylosing spondylitis. MiXCR, applied by TCRdb to the 5' RACE reads, yields one record per CDR3 protein. The repertoire has 150,000 to 200,000 distinct CDR3 sequences, about 18% of them found once; the top ten carry roughly 4%. The specimen was blood, either unsorted or a sorted T cell fraction (not recorded which). The receptors shown here come from a male donor aged 10 to 35 with ankylosing spondylitis or in good health (not recorded which).

The chain uses TRBV29-1 and TRBJ2-2; a possible D gene is TRBD2 (5 bases). Germline CDR1 SQVTM, CDR2 ANQGSEA. Trimming shortened V by 4 bases and J by 3 bases, and 18 bases separated the two germline ends. This CDR3 comprises 16 residues. The CDR3 region is CSVGWIRGQDTGELFF. Written as DNA, the CDR3 is TGCAGCGTTGGTTGGATCCGAGGGCAGGACACCGGGGAGCTGTTTTTT.

At least ten counts were recorded for this clonotype. The rearrangement joins TRBV10-2 to TRBJ2-3; 10 bases are shared with TRBD2. The junction had 12 bases not matched to a gene; V was cut back by 0 bases and J by 3 bases. Germline values: CDR1 WSHSY, CDR2 SAAADI. CDR3 length: 19 residues. The DNA of the CDR3 is TGCGCCAGCAGTGAGTCGACGTTAGCGGGAGGACCTGCTACAGATACGCAGTATTTT. Its protein product is CASSESTLAGGPATDTQYF.